The source of this TCR beta chain is a study of blood T cell repertoires in COVID-19. The CDR3 runs to 13 residues. The germline V and J ends were trimmed by 7 bases and 1 base, with 10 bases remaining between them. The repertoire was sequenced with immunoSEQ multiplex PCR; TCRdb's copy has only in-frame clones and lacks some. The repertoire holds 150,000 to 200,000 clones, with around 87% as singletons. V usage is TRBV12-3 or TRBV12-4 and J usage is TRBJ1-1, with unresolved D. This sequence originates from a woman aged 40 to 55 in a cohort exposed to, infected with or recovered from COVID-19 (not recorded which). Sequences were obtained from PBMCs or T cells enriched from blood (not recorded which). CDR3 amino acids: CASNLGWNTEAFF. The CDR3 DNA follows: TGTGCCAGCAACTTGGGCTGGAACACTGAAGCTTTCTTT.